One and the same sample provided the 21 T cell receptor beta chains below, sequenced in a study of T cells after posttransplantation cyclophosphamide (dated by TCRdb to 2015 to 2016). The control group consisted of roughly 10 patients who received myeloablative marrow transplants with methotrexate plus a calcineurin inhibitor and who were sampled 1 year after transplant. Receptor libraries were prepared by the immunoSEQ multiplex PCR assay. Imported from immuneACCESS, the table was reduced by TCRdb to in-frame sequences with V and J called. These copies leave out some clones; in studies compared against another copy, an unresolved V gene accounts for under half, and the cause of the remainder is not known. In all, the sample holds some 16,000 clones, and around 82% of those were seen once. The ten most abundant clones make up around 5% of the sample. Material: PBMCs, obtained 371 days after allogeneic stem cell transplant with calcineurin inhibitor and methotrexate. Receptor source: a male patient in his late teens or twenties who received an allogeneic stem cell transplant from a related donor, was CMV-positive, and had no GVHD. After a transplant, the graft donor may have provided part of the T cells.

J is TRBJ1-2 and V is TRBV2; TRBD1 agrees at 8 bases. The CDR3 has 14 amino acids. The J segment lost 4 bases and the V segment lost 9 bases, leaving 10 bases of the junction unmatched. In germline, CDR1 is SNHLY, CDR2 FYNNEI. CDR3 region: CASRLGQATYGYTF. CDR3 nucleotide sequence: TGTGCCAGTCGATTGGGACAGGCAACCTATGGCTACACCTTC.

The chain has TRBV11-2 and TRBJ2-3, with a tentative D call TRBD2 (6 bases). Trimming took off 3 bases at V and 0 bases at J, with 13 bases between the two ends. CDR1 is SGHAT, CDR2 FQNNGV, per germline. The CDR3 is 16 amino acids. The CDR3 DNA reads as TGTGCCAGCAGCTTTTTGGGTAGCGGTAGCACAGATACGCAGTATTTT. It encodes CASSFLGSGSTDTQYF.

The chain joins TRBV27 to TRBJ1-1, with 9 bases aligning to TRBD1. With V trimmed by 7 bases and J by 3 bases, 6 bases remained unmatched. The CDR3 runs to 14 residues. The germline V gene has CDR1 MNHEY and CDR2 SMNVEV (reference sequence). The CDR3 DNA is TGTGCCAGCACCCCCGGGACAGGGTACACTGAAGCTTTCTTT. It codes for CASTPGTGYTEAFF.

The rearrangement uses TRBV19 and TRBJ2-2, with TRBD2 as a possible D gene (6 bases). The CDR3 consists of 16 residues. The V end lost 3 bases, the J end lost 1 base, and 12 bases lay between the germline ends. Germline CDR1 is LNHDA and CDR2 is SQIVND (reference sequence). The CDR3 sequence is CASSIGSGGNTGELFF. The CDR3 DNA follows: TGTGCCAGTAGTATCGGTAGCGGAGGGAACACCGGGGAGCTGTTTTTT.

Written as DNA, the CDR3 is TGTGCCAGCAGTCTTACTAGCGGGTGGAGGAGTGAGCAGTTCTTC. Its translation: CASSLTSGWRSEQFF. The V and J genes are TRBV6-5 and TRBJ2-1; 9 nucleotides line up with TRBD2. Unmatched junction bases numbered 11, after V lost 5 bases and J lost 9 bases. Germline V gene lookup returns CDR1 MNHEY and CDR2 SVGAGI. This CDR3 is 15 amino acids long.

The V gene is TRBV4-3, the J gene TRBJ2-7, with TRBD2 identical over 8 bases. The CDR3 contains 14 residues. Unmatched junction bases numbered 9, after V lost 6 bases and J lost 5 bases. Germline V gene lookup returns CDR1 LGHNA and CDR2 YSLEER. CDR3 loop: CASRASGGSDEQYF. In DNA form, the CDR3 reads TGCGCCAGCAGGGCCTCGGGGGGGTCGGACGAGCAGTACTTC.

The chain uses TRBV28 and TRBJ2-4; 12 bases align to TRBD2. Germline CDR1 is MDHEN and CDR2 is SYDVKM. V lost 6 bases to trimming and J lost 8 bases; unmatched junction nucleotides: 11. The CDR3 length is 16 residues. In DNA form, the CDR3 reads TGTGCCAGCAGCGGGGCGACTAGCGGGAGCGGGGACATTCAGTACTTC. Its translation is CASSGATSGSGDIQYF.

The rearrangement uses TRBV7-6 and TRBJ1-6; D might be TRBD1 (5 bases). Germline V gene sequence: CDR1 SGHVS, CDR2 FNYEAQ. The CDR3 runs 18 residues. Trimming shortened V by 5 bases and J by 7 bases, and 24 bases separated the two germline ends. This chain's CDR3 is CASSPRIRQPFSNSPLHF. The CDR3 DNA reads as TGTGCCAGCAGCCCGCGGATTAGACAGCCATTCTCAAATTCACCCCTCCACTTT.

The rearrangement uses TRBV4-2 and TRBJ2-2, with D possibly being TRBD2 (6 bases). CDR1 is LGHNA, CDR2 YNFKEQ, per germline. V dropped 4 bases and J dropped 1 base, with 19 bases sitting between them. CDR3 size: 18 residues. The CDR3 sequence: CASSPWGTGEVNTGELFF. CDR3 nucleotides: TGTGCCAGCAGCCCTTGGGGGACGGGAGAAGTGAACACCGGGGAGCTGTTTTTT.

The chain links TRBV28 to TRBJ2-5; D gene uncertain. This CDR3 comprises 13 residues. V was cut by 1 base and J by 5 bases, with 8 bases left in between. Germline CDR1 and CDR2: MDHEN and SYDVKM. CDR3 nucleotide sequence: TGTGCCAGCAGTTTATATTCCCGGGAGACCCAGTACTTC. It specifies CASSLYSRETQYF.

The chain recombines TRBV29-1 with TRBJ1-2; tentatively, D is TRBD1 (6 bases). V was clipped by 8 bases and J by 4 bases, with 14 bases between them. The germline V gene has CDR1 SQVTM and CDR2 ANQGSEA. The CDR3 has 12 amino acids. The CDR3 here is CSTEQGSYGYTF. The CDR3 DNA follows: TGCAGCACCGAACAGGGAAGCTATGGCTACACCTTC. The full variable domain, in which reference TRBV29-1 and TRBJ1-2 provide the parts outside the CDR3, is SAVISQKPSRDICQRGTSLTIQCQVDSQVTMMFWYRQQPGQSLTLIATANQGSEATYESGFVIDKFPISRPNLTFSTLTVSNMSPEDSSIYLCSTEQGSYGYTFGSGTRLTVV.

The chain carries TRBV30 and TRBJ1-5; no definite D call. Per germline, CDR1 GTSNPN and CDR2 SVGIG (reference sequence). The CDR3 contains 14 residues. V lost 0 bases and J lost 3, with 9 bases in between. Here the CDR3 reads CAWSVNRDNQPQHF. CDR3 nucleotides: TGTGCCTGGAGTGTTAATCGGGACAATCAGCCCCAGCATTTT.

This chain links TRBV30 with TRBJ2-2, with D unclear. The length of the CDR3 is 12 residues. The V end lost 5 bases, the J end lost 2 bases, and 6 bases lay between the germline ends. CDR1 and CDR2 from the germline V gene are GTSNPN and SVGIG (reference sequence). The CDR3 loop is CAWVDNTGELFF. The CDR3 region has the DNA TGTGCCTGGGTAGATAACACCGGGGAGCTGTTTTTT.

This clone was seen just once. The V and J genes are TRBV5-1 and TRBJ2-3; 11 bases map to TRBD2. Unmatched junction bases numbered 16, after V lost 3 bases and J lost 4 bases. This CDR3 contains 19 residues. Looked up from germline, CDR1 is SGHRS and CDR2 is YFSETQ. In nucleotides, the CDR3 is TGCGCCAGCAGCTCAACTAGCGGGAGTGTTATGAGGTTAGCAGATACGCAGTATTTT. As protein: CASSSTSGSVMRLADTQYF.

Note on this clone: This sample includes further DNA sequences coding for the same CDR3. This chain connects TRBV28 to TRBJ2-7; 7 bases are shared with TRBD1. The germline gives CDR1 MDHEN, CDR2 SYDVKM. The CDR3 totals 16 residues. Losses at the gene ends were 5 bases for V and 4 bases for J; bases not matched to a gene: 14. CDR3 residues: CASSTIGQGVNYEQYF. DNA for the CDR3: TGTGCCAGCAGTACGATTGGGCAGGGGGTCAATTACGAGCAGTACTTC. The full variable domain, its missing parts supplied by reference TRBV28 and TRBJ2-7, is DVKVTQSSRYLVKRTGEKVFLECVQDMDHENMFWYRQDPGLGLRLIYFSYDVKMKEKGDIPEGYSVSREKKERFSLILESASTNQTSMYLCASSTIGQGVNYEQYFGPGTRLTVT.

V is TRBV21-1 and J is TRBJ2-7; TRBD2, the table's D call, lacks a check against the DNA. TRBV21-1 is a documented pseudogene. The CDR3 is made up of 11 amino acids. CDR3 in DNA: TGTGCCAGCAGCAAAGGGGGACTCCAGTACTTC. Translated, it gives CASSKGGLQYF.

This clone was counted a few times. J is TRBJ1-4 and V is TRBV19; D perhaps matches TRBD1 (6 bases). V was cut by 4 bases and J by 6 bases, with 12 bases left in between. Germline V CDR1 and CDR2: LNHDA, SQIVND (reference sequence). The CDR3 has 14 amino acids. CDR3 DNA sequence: TGTGCCAGTAGTACAGGGGCTGAGTATGAAAAACTGTTTTTT. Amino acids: CASSTGAEYEKLFF.

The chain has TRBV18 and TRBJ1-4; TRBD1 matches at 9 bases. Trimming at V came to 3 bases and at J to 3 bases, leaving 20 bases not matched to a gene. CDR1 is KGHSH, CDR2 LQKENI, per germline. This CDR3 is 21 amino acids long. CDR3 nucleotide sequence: TGTGCCAGCTCACCGTCCAAAGCTCCGGGACAGGGAGATAAGGCTAATGAAAAACTGTTTTTT. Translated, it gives CASSPSKAPGQGDKANEKLFF.

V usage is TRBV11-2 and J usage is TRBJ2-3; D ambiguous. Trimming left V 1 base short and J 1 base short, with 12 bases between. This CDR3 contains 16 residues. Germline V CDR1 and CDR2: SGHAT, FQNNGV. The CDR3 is CASSLGRSRGTDTQYF. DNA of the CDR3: TGTGCCAGCAGCTTAGGACGGAGCCGCGGCACAGATACGCAGTATTTT.

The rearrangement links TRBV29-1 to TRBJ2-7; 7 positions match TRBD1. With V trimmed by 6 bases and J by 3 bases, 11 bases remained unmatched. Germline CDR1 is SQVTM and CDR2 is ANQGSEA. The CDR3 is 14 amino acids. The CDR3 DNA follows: TGCAGCGTCGGAGAGGGACAGAAAAACTACGAGCAGTACTTC. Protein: CSVGEGQKNYEQYF.

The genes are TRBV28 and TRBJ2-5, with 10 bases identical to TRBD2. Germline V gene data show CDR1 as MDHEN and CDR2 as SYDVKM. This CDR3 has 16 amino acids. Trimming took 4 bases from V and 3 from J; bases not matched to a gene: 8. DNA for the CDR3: TGTGCCAGCAGTTCACACCAAGCGGGAGGGAAAGAGACCCAGTACTTC. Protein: CASSSHQAGGKETQYF.